The TCR beta chain under discussion was sequenced for a study of identical twins (dated by TCRdb to the mid-2010s). About the study as a whole: To test whether fetal clonotypes persist, this study deep-sequenced TCR alpha and beta repertoires from monozygotic twins, from unrelated adults of various ages, and from cord blood. To rule out contamination, replicate twin experiments were performed at different times with different library preparation protocols.

The library was built by means of 5' RACE. The sequencer was an Illumina HiSeq 2000. Template switching introduced a universal primer binding site; the final cDNA contained a unique molecular identifier, enabling accurate counting of TCR cDNA molecules. Specific primers in the conserved constant-segment region were used to synthesize first-strand cDNA for TCR alpha and beta chains. To control for contamination, every cDNA library carried two barcodes: a SMART-Mk sample barcode plus Illumina barcodes. TruSeq adapter sequences and Illumina sample barcodes were added in two successive PCR steps. The Illumina HiSeq platform was used with custom primers to sequence TCR alpha and beta cDNA libraries. In the paper's pipeline: Unique molecular identifiers were extracted from raw reads with MiGEC, and CDR3 positions were determined with MiXCR. Recombination models were inferred per individual with the repgenHMM and IGoR tools using an EM algorithm. Shared clonotypes were analyzed with the tcR package in R, and sharing was normalized by the product of cloneset sizes. Out-of-frame nonproductive sequences were analyzed to study raw recombination free of thymic and clonal selection effects. The raw public reads went through TCRdb reprocessing: fastp at Q25, MiXCR clone calling, in-frame beta chains kept. Identical CDR3 protein sequences are pooled into one entry, listed with their most common genes and DNA. TCRdb's processing, not the study's, gives the V and J calls here. Within this sample are around 490,000 distinct CDR3 sequences, with 13% to 15% of them counted one time only. The biggest ten clones account for 0.98% of the sample.

From the cysteine up to the phenylalanine, the CDR3 has a length of 14 residues. The retained sequence is limited to the CDR3, 42 bases, with the frame set at the first base. CDR1 and CDR2 (KGHSH, LQKENI) derive from the germline V gene. V gives up 3 bases and J gives up 3 bases, and the segment between their germline ends measures 11 bases. General study outcomes and caveats: Compared with coincidental sharing between unrelated individuals, out-of-frame TCR alpha sequences shared between twins had an excess of sequences with low generation probability. Zero-insertion analyses could be partly confounded by invariant T cells such as MAIT and iNKT, although diverse VJ usage argued against such confounding for most clonotypes. Abundant cord blood beta clonotypes had fewer insertions, young adult naive repertoires showed a similar but weaker trend, and memory repertoires showed no such trend. Because the same donors could not be followed over many years, the conclusions relied on cross-sectional statistical analysis. The excess sharing between twins in beta out-of-frame sequences was weaker because fewer shared sequences reduced the signal-to-noise ratio. In monozygotic twins, recombination models systematically underestimated out-of-frame TCR alpha sharing, but the models matched the sharing seen between unrelated individuals.

This clonotype has just one count. Its antigen is currently not known. Base qualities are not provided; no much larger clone lies one nucleotide away. One read yields weak evidence. Every donor in the study was a healthy Caucasian. Three pairs of female monozygotic twins, all aged about 18 to 30 years, were included in the twin cohort. CD4+ and CD8+ T cell populations were isolated with positive isolation kits from Invitrogen. This sample was shared with a second study, whose subject was yellow fever vaccine responses in identical twins. Reported in the second study: The authors reported that the T cell response to vaccination in identical twins appeared partly convergent and partly personalized. Focusing on identical twins, the study followed the T cell clones that responded to the vaccine, and did so with precision.

The TCR comes from a woman between 18 and 29 years old in good health. The sequence links TRBV18 to TRBJ2-5, with the D segment possibly TRBD1 or TRBD2, each aligning over 5 bases. Sequenced sample: CD4+ T cells sorted from blood. The CDR3 protein sequence reads: CASSPTGTEETQYF. The sequence in DNA is TGTGCCAGCTCACCCACCGGGACGGAAGAGACCCAGTACTTC.